This T cell receptor (beta chain) was found in a study of blood T cell repertoires in COVID-19. The data were produced by immunoSEQ multiplex PCR, yet TCRdb's version contains in-frame clones alone and is incomplete. The sample yields 200,000 to 250,000 clones, about 80% seen once. With 3 bases removed from V and 5 bases from J, the gap between germline ends came to 8 bases. Germline V lookup: CDR1 LNHDA, CDR2 SQIVND (reference sequence). CDR3 length: 13 amino acids. The specimen was PBMCs or T cells enriched from blood (not recorded which). The chain employs TRBV19 and TRBJ1-5; unclear D gene. The clonotype comes from a woman between 40 and 55 years old with acute COVID-19. CDR3 region: CASSIVPDQPQHF. The CDR3 DNA is TGTGCCAGTAGTATCGTTCCCGATCAGCCCCAGCATTTT.